These 19 T cell receptor beta chains were sequenced from one sample in a study of T cells after yellow fever vaccination. TCRdb ran MiXCR on the 5' RACE reads and lists one entry per CDR3 protein. The sample consists of roughly 48,000 distinct CDR3 sequences, approximately 6.6% of them appearing once. This specimen consisted of CD8+ T cells not binding an NS4B(214-222) dextramer, sorted from PBMCs, obtained approximately 47 days after the first yellow fever vaccination. These TCRs come from a man aged 18 to 30 who received the YFV17D yellow fever vaccine.

This clonotype has at least ten counts. The chain couples TRBV5-1 to TRBJ1-1, with 8 bases aligning to TRBD1. Germline assignment: CDR1 SGHRS and CDR2 YFSETQ. V lost 4 bases and J lost 4; bases outside the gene matches: 3. The CDR3 covers 13 residues. This CDR3 reads CASSAGQGTEAFF. The CDR3, as DNA: TGCGCCAGCAGCGCCGGACAGGGCACTGAAGCTTTCTTT.

This chain uses TRBV12-3 or TRBV12-4 with TRBJ1-2; D may be TRBD1 (5 bases). With 6 bases removed from V and 5 bases from J, the gap between germline ends came to 16 bases. CDR3 size: 14 residues. The CDR3 sequence: CASSLGPGRYGYTF. The CDR3 bases are TGTGCCAGCAGCTTGGGACCCGGAAGGTATGGCTACACCTTC.

The chain links TRBV5-1 to TRBJ2-6, with D uncertain. The CDR3 sequence is 16 residues long. V was cut by 4 bases and J by 0 bases, with 11 bases left in between. Germline-derived CDR1 and CDR2 are SGHRS and YFSETQ. Here the CDR3 DNA reads TGCGCCAGCAGCAGTGGACCGCCCTCTGGGGCCAACGTCCTGACTTTC. Translation: CASSSGPPSGANVLTF. The full variable domain, in which reference TRBV5-1 and TRBJ2-6 provide the parts outside the CDR3, is KAGVTQTPRYLIKTRGQQVTLSCSPISGHRSVSWYQQTPGQGLQFLFEYFSETQRNKGNFPGRFSGRQFSNSRSEMNVSTLELGDSALYLCASSSGPPSGANVLTFGAGSRLTVL.

This clonotype was counted many times. The chain combines TRBV20-1 with TRBJ2-1; tentatively, D is TRBD2 (6 bases). Deletions cut 6 bases from V and 1 base from J, with 16 bases between. Germline V gene sequence: CDR1 DFQATT, CDR2 SNEGSKA (reference sequence). CDR3 length equals 15 residues. CDR3 loop: CSAANWGDSYNEQFF. CDR3 in DNA: TGCAGTGCCGCAAACTGGGGGGATTCCTACAATGAGCAGTTCTTC.

The V call is TRBV3-1, the J call TRBJ2-7; TRBD1 matches at 9 bases. Trimming at V came to 0 bases and at J to 3 bases, leaving 0 bases not matched to a gene. Germline V CDR1 and CDR2: LGHDT, YNNKEL (reference sequence). This CDR3 spans 14 amino acids. DNA of the CDR3: TGTGCCAGCAGCCAAGAGACAGGGGGCTACGAGCAGTACGTC. It specifies CASSQETGGYEQYV.

This clonotype was recorded at least ten times. The chain is built from TRBV11-3 and TRBJ2-1, with D perhaps matching TRBD1 (6 bases). The germline CDR1 and CDR2 sequences are SGHNT and YENEEA. Trimming took off 5 bases at V and 3 bases at J, with 14 bases between the two ends. The CDR3 runs 15 residues. The CDR3 sequence is CASSQKQGDYNEQFF. The CDR3 DNA reads TGTGCCAGCAGCCAAAAACAGGGAGACTACAATGAGCAGTTCTTC.

Ten or more counts support this clonotype. The chain combines TRBV4-3 with TRBJ1-6; maybe TRBD1 (5 bases). V lost 3 bases and J lost 9, with 12 bases in between. Per germline, CDR1 LGHNA and CDR2 YSLEER. The CDR3 totals 14 residues. In DNA form, the CDR3 reads TGCGCCAGCAGCCACGGGGTGGGGCCTTCACCCCTCCACTTT. Protein sequence: CASSHGVGPSPLHF.

This clonotype showed up many times. The chain is built from TRBV4-3 and TRBJ2-1; possibly TRBD1 or TRBD2 for D (5 bases each). The V end was cut by 4 bases, the J end by 2 bases, with 12 bases between. Germline lookup yields CDR1 LGHNA and CDR2 YSLEER. The CDR3 totals 15 residues. The CDR3 protein is CASSRRDGAYNEQFF. CDR3 coding DNA: TGCGCCAGCAGCCGACGGGACGGAGCCTACAATGAGCAGTTCTTC.

This clonotype was detected many times. J is TRBJ1-1 and V is TRBV4-1; no reliable D call. This CDR3 has 15 amino acids. Germline CDR1 reads MGHRA; CDR2 reads YSYEKL. Trimming pared 11 bases from V and 0 bases from J, leaving 19 bases between. This chain's CDR3 is CAVRPADYMNTEAFF. Written as DNA, the CDR3 is TGCGCCGTCCGCCCGGCAGACTATATGAACACTGAAGCTTTCTTT.

There are many counts of this clonotype. CDR3 sequence reads: CASSRPMRQGDSYEQYV. The CDR3 coding sequence is TGTGCCAGCAGCCGCCCTATGAGACAGGGGGATTCCTACGAGCAGTACGTC. The chain links TRBV3-1 to TRBJ2-7; 9 nucleotides agree with TRBD1. The CDR3 spans 17 residues. Germline V gene sequence: CDR1 LGHDT, CDR2 YNNKEL (reference sequence). Trimming cost V 4 bases and J 1 base; bases outside gene matches: 11.

This clonotype showed up many times. This chain uses TRBV5-1 with TRBJ2-7; D gene unclear. Germline-derived CDR1 and CDR2 are SGHRS and YFSETQ. The CDR3 length is 13 residues. V lost 4 bases to trimming and J lost 7 bases, with 15 bases between them. Written as DNA, the CDR3 is TGCGCCAGCAGCGTGGGCACCAACCGTGAGCAGTACGTC. Translation: CASSVGTNREQYV.

This clonotype was counted at least ten times. This sequence joins TRBV7-6 and TRBJ2-1, with D perhaps matching TRBD2 (7 bases). Trimming pared 0 bases from V and 10 bases from J, leaving 22 bases between. The germline V gene encodes CDR1 SGHVS and CDR2 FNYEAQ. The CDR3 contains 17 residues. The CDR3 loop reads CASSLAYRVGGAKEQFF. In DNA, the CDR3 is TGTGCCAGCAGCTTAGCTTACCGTGTGGGGGGGGCGAAAGAGCAGTTCTTC.

In its sample, this clonotype was seen many times. The genes are TRBV27 and TRBJ1-2; D perhaps matches TRBD1 (5 bases). The CDR3 contains 13 residues. V was clipped by 4 bases and J by 4 bases, with 10 bases between them. Germline lookup yields CDR1 MNHEY and CDR2 SMNVEV (reference sequence). The CDR3 reads CASSSTVPYGYTF. The DNA for the CDR3 is TGTGCCAGCAGTTCGACAGTACCCTATGGCTACACCTTC.

This clonotype was recorded at least ten times. V usage is TRBV13 and J usage is TRBJ2-1; D is uncertain. Trimming cost V 10 bases and J 1 base, with 8 bases left between them. CDR1 and CDR2 from the germline V gene are PRHDT and FYEKMQ (reference sequence). The CDR3 contains 12 residues. In nucleotides, the CDR3 is TGTGCCACCCACGGGTCCTACAATGAGCAGTTCTTC. Its protein product is CATHGSYNEQFF.

This clonotype was seen only a few times. The J gene is TRBJ1-6, the V gene TRBV5-1; D gene unclear. Germline CDR1 and CDR2: SGHRS and YFSETQ. V was trimmed by 1 base and J by 7 bases, leaving 6 bases between them. This CDR3 region has 13 residues. In nucleotides, the CDR3 is TGCGCCAGCAGCTTGCGCACGAATTCACCCCTCCACTTT. It yields the protein CASSLRTNSPLHF.

In its sample, this clonotype was seen many times. The chain joins TRBV4-1 to TRBJ2-1, with TRBD2 matching 8 bases. With 1 base clipped from V and 4 bases from J, the junction kept 6 bases outside the gene matches. This CDR3 is 16 amino acids long. Germline CDR1 and CDR2: MGHRA and YSYEKL. The CDR3 nucleotides read TGCGCCAGCAGCCAAGTGGCGGGGGGCCTATACAATGAGCAGTTCTTC. This encodes CASSQVAGGLYNEQFF.

The chain carries TRBV4-1 and TRBJ2-1; 13 bases fit TRBD2. CDR3 length: 17 residues. V shed 3 bases, J shed 2 bases, and the junction held 4 bases outside the gene matches. Germline V gene sequence: CDR1 MGHRA, CDR2 YSYEKL. The CDR3 DNA sequence: TGCGCCAGCAGCCAGGCCGGACTAGCGGGGGCCTACAATGAGCAGTTCTTC. Translated: CASSQAGLAGAYNEQFF.

This clonotype was seen ten or more times. V is TRBV29-1 and J is TRBJ1-5; D is ambiguous. CDR1 is SQVTM, CDR2 ANQGSEA, per germline. The V end was cut by 6 bases, the J end by 0 bases, with 9 bases between. CDR3 length: 13 residues. The CDR3 DNA follows: TGCAGCGTCGAGGACGGTAGCAATCAGCCCCAGCATTTT. Protein sequence: CSVEDGSNQPQHF.

This clonotype was seen a few times. This chain uses TRBV10-3 with TRBJ2-5; tentatively, D is TRBD2 (5 bases). Germline-derived CDR1 and CDR2 are ENHRY and SYGVKD. CDR3 size: 14 residues. Trimming left V 6 bases short and J 5 bases short, with 16 bases between. CDR3 DNA: TGTGCCATCAGCTTGTCAGGAGGCCGTGAGACCCAGTACTTC. Translating gives CAISLSGGRETQYF.